The 4 T cell receptor beta chains in this list originate from one sample, sequenced in a study of blood T cell repertoires in COVID-19. The table came from immunoSEQ multiplex PCR; TCRdb's copy has only in-frame clones and leaves some out. The sample records some 230,000 clones, about 83% being singletons. Sequenced input: peripheral blood. The receptor set was obtained from a woman aged 45-60 years with acute or convalescent COVID-19.

This CDR3 is CASSQGQGFLETQYF. For the CDR3, the DNA is TGCGCCAGCAGCCAAGGGCAGGGGTTTTTGGAGACCCAGTACTTC. J is TRBJ2-5 and V is TRBV4-1; D possibly corresponds to TRBD1 (6 bases). Trimming cost V 1 base and J 5 bases, with 14 bases left between them. Germline V gives CDR1 MGHRA, CDR2 YSYEKL. The CDR3 spans 15 residues.

Worth noting for this clone: Other DNA sequences in this specimen translate into the identical CDR3. V usage is TRBV18 and J usage is TRBJ1-1; 7 nucleotides align to TRBD1. This CDR3 is built from 14 residues. With 6 bases clipped from V and 3 bases from J, the junction kept 7 bases outside the gene matches. CDR1 is KGHSH and CDR2 is LQKENI in the germline V gene. The CDR3: CASSPRQGDTEAFF. The CDR3 region has the DNA TGTGCCAGCTCCCCAAGACAGGGAGACACTGAAGCTTTCTTT.

The V and J genes are TRBV24-1 and TRBJ2-1; D unresolved. Germline V CDR1 and CDR2: KGHDR, SFDVKD. This CDR3 has 13 residues. The ends were cut back, 2 bases at V and 10 bases at J, with 11 bases in the middle. The CDR3 sequence is CATSDSLNVEQFF. The CDR3 DNA is TGTGCCACCAGTGATTCACTAAACGTAGAGCAGTTCTTC.

V and J are TRBV7-8 and TRBJ1-3, with TRBD1 matching 8 bases. J lost 0 bases, V lost 5 bases, and 9 bases had no gene match. The CDR3 consists of 17 residues. Looked up from germline, CDR1 is SGHVS and CDR2 is FQNEAQ. The CDR3 DNA reads TGTGCCAGCAGCCCCAGGGTAACAGGGGGCTCTGGAAACACCATATATTTT. Protein: CASSPRVTGGSGNTIYF.